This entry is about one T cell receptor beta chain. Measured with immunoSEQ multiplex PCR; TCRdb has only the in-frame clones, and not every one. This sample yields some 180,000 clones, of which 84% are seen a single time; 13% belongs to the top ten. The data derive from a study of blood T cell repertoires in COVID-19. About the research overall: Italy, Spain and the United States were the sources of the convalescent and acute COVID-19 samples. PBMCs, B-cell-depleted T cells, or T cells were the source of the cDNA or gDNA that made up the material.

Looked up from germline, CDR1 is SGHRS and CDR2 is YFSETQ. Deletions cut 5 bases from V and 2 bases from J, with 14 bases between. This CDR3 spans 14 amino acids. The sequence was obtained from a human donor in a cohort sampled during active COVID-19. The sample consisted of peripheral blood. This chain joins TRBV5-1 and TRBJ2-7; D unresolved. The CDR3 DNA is TGCGCCAGCAGTCCCCAGCACACAGCCTACGAGCAGTACTTC. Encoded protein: CASSPQHTAYEQYF.